Following are 8 T cell receptor beta chains from one sample sequenced in a study of beta chain features in type 1 diabetes. Of the isolated RNA, all was reverse transcribed, and so the sequenced material was expressed TCRB transcripts. Method: immunoSEQ multiplex PCR; TCRdb's copy keeps in-frame clones and lacks some. Among 400,000 to 500,000 clones listed, around 14% were seen once. Sequenced sample: naive CD4+ T cells from blood. Source of these receptors: a man aged 30 to 39 in good health.

This clone was seen more than once but under ten times. The chain carries TRBV18 and TRBJ1-1, with no clear D. Germline V gene sequence: CDR1 KGHSH, CDR2 LQKENI. Trimming pared 1 base from V and 5 bases from J, leaving 11 bases between. This CDR3 contains 14 residues. CDR3 amino acids: CASSPQRKSTEAFF. CDR3 DNA sequence: TGTGCCAGCTCACCACAGAGGAAGTCGACTGAAGCTTTCTTT.

Comments on this clone: A much larger clone lies one base from this, so it may be a read error. Other DNA sequences in this specimen translate into the identical CDR3. The rearrangement joins TRBV5-6 to TRBJ2-3; D is unresolved. V lost 5 bases and J 4 bases, leaving 5 bases between the germline ends. There are 11 residues in the CDR3. The germline V gene has CDR1 SGHDT and CDR2 YYEEEE. DNA for the CDR3: TGTGCCAGCAGTTTAGCAGATACGCAGTATTTT. Translating gives CASSLADTQYF.

This clone was counted a few times. V usage is TRBV29-1 and J usage is TRBJ2-1; D is undetermined. CDR1 SQVTM and CDR2 ANQGSEA come from the germline V gene. V lost 4 bases and J 7 bases, leaving 14 bases between the germline ends. The CDR3 runs 13 residues. The CDR3 DNA reads TGCAGCGTTGGGACGCCCCTGGGTAATGAGCAGTTCTTC. It specifies CSVGTPLGNEQFF.

This clone has just a few counts. V and J are TRBV5-4 and TRBJ2-7; TRBD2 aligns across 7 bases. Germline CDR1 and CDR2: SGHNT and YYREEE (reference sequence). V lost 4 bases to trimming and J lost 5 bases; unmatched junction nucleotides: 0. The CDR3 runs 11 residues. CDR3 region: CASSRGDEQYF. The CDR3 DNA follows: TGTGCCAGCAGCCGGGGGGACGAGCAGTACTTC. The full variable domain, its missing parts supplied by reference TRBV5-4 and TRBJ2-7, is ETGVTQSPTHLIKTRGQQVTLRCSSQSGHNTVSWYQQALGQGPQFIFQYYREEENGRGNFPPRFSGLQFPNYSSELNVNALELDDSALYLCASSRGDEQYFGPGTRLTVT.

The J gene is TRBJ1-6, the V gene TRBV30; D unresolved. The V end lost 5 bases, the J end lost 10 bases, and 18 bases lay between the germline ends. There are 14 residues in the CDR3. Germline values: CDR1 GTSNPN, CDR2 SVGIG (reference sequence). The DNA for the CDR3 is TGTGCCTGGGGAAGAGGGCTCGGCAGCTCACCCCTCCACTTT. It translates to CAWGRGLGSSPLHF.

This clone was counted a few times. The chain joins TRBV9 to TRBJ1-1; a weak D match, TRBD1 (6 bases). The CDR3 runs to 14 residues. Germline V gives CDR1 SGDLS, CDR2 YYNGEE. V was pared by 4 bases and J by 0 bases, with 10 bases between. The CDR3 nucleotides are TGTGCCAGCAGCTTCGGGGGCATGAACACTGAAGCTTTCTTT. Translation: CASSFGGMNTEAFF.

This clone was counted only a few times. The chain employs TRBV7-2 and TRBJ2-7; D may be TRBD1 or TRBD2 (5 bases each). This CDR3 spans 15 amino acids. Germline V CDR1 and CDR2: SGHTA, FQGNSA. Trimming left V 5 bases short and J 5 bases short, with 19 bases between. As DNA, the CDR3 is TGTGCCAGCAGCCCAACCGGACTGAGACAGCACGAGCAGTACTTC. Translation gives CASSPTGLRQHEQYF.

The gene calls are TRBV7-2 and TRBJ2-7; 11 nucleotides align to TRBD1. V lost 3 bases, J lost 4 bases, and 8 bases stayed unmatched. This CDR3 is built from 16 residues. Germline loops: CDR1 SGHTA, CDR2 FQGNSA. The CDR3 DNA reads as TGTGCCAGCAGCTTTCTACCGGGACAGGGGGTATACGAGCAGTACTTC. It is translated as CASSFLPGQGVYEQYF.